This T cell receptor (beta chain) was captured by sequencing in a study of blood T cell repertoires in COVID-19. Study-wide background: PBMCs, B-cell-depleted T cells, or T cells were the source of the cDNA or gDNA that made up the material.

Measured with immunoSEQ multiplex PCR; TCRdb has only the in-frame clones, and not every one. The table has some 330,000 clones, roughly 86% seen once; the top ten hold around 1.9%. Categorization into cohorts depended on clinical history that participants reported. CDR3 length equals 14 residues. Germline V gene lookup returns CDR1 MNHEY and CDR2 SVGAGI. V dropped 5 bases and J dropped 5; count of bases not matched to a gene: 8. In its sample, this clone was seen a few times. The gene calls are TRBV6-5 and TRBJ2-7; 8 bases are a match to TRBD1. The sequencing input was PBMCs or T cells enriched from blood (not recorded which). This clonotype originated in a middle-aged man in a cohort exposed to, infected with or recovered from COVID-19 (not recorded which). CDR3 nucleotide sequence: TGTGCCAGCAGTAGTAGACAGGGGTCGCACGAGCAGTACTTC. This translates into CASSSRQGSHEQYF.